Listed below are T cell receptor beta chains from one sample, sequenced in a study of blood T cell repertoires in COVID-19. The assay was immunoSEQ multiplex PCR, and TCRdb's table has in-frame clones only and misses some. The sample consists of over 600,000 clones, 85% to 90% of them appearing once. The sequenced sample was peripheral blood. Source of these receptors: a woman aged 18-29 years with acute or convalescent COVID-19. Each CDR3 is given with its conserved first and last residue. The D gene is left open where the match is weak. Clone size is not always given. Where it is, it says once, few, many or a class for expanded clones.

j_call clone_size d_call v_call cdr3_nt cdr3_aa
TRBJ2-3 NA TRBD2 TRBV27 TGTGCCAGCAGCCGACCGGGACTAGCGGGGGGCGGCGAGCAGTATTTT CASSRPGLAGGGEQYF
TRBJ2-1 NA NA TRBV7-3 TGTGCCAGCAGCGTCACAGGTTCCGAGCAGTTCTTC CASSVTGSEQFF
TRBJ1-1 NA NA TRBV13 TGTGCCAGCAGCTTAGACAGCTACCACACTGAAGCTTTCTTT CASSLDSYHTEAFF
TRBJ1-5 NA NA TRBV2 TGTGCCAGCAGTAAGGAGTCTCCCACCGGCAATCAGCCCCAGCATTTT CASSKESPTGNQPQHF
TRBJ1-2 NA NA TRBV24-1 TGTGCCACCAGTGGGTCGGGGGACTATGGCTACACCTTC CATSGSGDYGYTF
TRBJ1-2 NA TRBD1 TRBV19 TGTGCCAGTAGACCGGGACAGGGACGTAACTATGGCTACACCTTC CASRPGQGRNYGYTF
TRBJ1-1 NA TRBD1 TRBV15 TGTGCCACCAGCAGCGAGACTCCGGGACAGTTGAACACTGAAGCTTTCTTT CATSSETPGQLNTEAFF
TRBJ1-2 NA TRBD1 TRBV10-3 TGTGCCATCACCGCGACAGGGGAAGATGGCTACACCTTC CAITATGEDGYTF
TRBJ1-1 NA NA TRBV5-4 TGTGCCAGCAGCTTGGCCCTCTACAGGTCTGAAGCTTTCTTT CASSLALYRSEAFF
TRBJ2-2 NA NA TRBV19 TGTGCCAGTAGTAAGACAGGTGGTGTCATCGGGGAGCTGTTTTTT CASSKTGGVIGELFF
TRBJ1-2 NA TRBD1 TRBV18 TGTGCCAGCTCACCCGGGACAGGGGGCGGATATGGCTACACCTTC CASSPGTGGGYGYTF
TRBJ1-3 NA TRBD1 TRBV5-1 TGCGCCAGCAGCTTGAGCCTGGGACAGGGGAATGGAAACACCATATATTTT CASSLSLGQGNGNTIYF
TRBJ1-5 NA NA TRBV2 TGTGCCAGCAGTGAAGGACCGACAGGACCCAATCAGCCCCAGCATTTT CASSEGPTGPNQPQHF
TRBJ1-6 NA TRBD1 TRBV24-1 TGTGCCACCAGAGGGGACAGGCCCTCCTCCTATAATTCACCCCTCCACTTT CATRGDRPSSYNSPLHF
TRBJ2-1 NA NA TRBV4-2 TGTGCCAGCAGCCAATTGGCGCGGGGCCAGGGAGAGCAGTTCTTC CASSQLARGQGEQFF
TRBJ2-7 NA NA TRBV27 TGTGCCAGCAGTTTATCGGCAGTGCCACGTTACTACGAGCAGTACTTC CASSLSAVPRYYEQYF
TRBJ1-2 NA TRBD1 TRBV6-4 TGTGCCAGCAGTGACTCCGACAGGGGCGGCTACACCTTC CASSDSDRGGYTF
TRBJ2-1 NA TRBD1 TRBV7-9 TGTGCCAGCAGCTTACAGGGACAGGGGTACAATGAGCAGTTCTTC CASSLQGQGYNEQFF
TRBJ1-2 NA TRBD1 TRBV19 TGTGCCAGTAGTATTCGTTCCGGGGACAGGGGATTCTACACCTTC CASSIRSGDRGFYTF
TRBJ1-2 NA NA TRBV7-2 TGTGCCAGCAGCCCCACCGGGACTTTTTCTGGCTACACCTTC CASSPTGTFSGYTF
TRBJ2-1 NA NA TRBV24-1 TGTGCCACCAGTGATTTTGGAGGGTGGGGGTACAATGAGCAGTTCTTC CATSDFGGWGYNEQFF
TRBJ2-4 NA NA TRBV9 TGTGCCAGCAGCGACGACAGACTAGCCAAAAACATTCAGTACTTC CASSDDRLAKNIQYF
TRBJ2-7 NA TRBD1 TRBV5-1 TGCGCCAGCAGCTTGGTACAGGGGGCCAACACGATCTACGAGCAGTACTTC CASSLVQGANTIYEQYF
TRBJ1-5 once TRBD1 TRBV24-1 TGTGCCACCAGTGAGGGCAGGGGGGACAATCAGCCCCAGCATTTT CATSEGRGDNQPQHF
TRBJ1-2 NA TRBD1 TRBV29-1 TGCAGCGTTGAAGACCTCGCACCGGGACAGGGGAACTATGGCTACACCTTC CSVEDLAPGQGNYGYTF
TRBJ2-1 NA NA TRBV3-1/TRBV3-2 TGTGCCAGCAGCCAACAGGTTGGCGGCGAGGGCTTCTTC CASSQQVGGEGFF
TRBJ1-2 NA TRBD1 TRBV5-1 TGCGCCAGCAGCCACGGGACAGGCTATGGCTACACCTTC CASSHGTGYGYTF
TRBJ1-1 NA NA TRBV12-3/TRBV12-4 TGTGCCAGCAGTTTACGGCAGGAAGAAGCTTTCTTT CASSLRQEEAFF
TRBJ1-5 NA TRBD1 TRBV6-1 TGTGCCAGCAGTGAAGCGCTAGAGGGACAGGGAGAACAGCTCAATCAGCCCCAGCATTTT CASSEALEGQGEQLNQPQHF
TRBJ2-1 NA TRBD2 TRBV3-1/TRBV3-2 TGTGCCAGCAGCCAAGAAGCGAGCGGGGGGGCGCAGGAGCAGTTCTTC CASSQEASGGAQEQFF
TRBJ1-2 few NA TRBV7-8 TGTGCCAGCAGCTCCATACGGGATATCTTGCACTATGGCTACACCTTC CASSSIRDILHYGYTF
TRBJ1-6 NA NA TRBV19 TGTGCCAGTAGCCATGATTTACTCGGGAATTCACCCCTCCACTTT CASSHDLLGNSPLHF
TRBJ1-1 NA NA TRBV7-2 TGTGCCAGCAGCACCTTGGGGGAGGGGTCATCCACTGAAGCTTTCTTT CASSTLGEGSSTEAFF
TRBJ1-5 NA NA TRBV5-6 TGTGCCAGCAGCGCCGGGGGAAGCAATCAGCCCCAGCATTTT CASSAGGSNQPQHF
TRBJ1-2 NA NA TRBV6-1 TGTGCCAGCAGTGAAGCGTTCTCCGGGAGCATGAAGGGCTACACCTTC CASSEAFSGSMKGYTF
TRBJ1-1 NA NA TRBV19 TGTGCCAGTAGTATCGGGGTTTGGTTAAGCACTGAAGCTTTCTTT CASSIGVWLSTEAFF
TRBJ1-1 NA TRBD1 TRBV5-6 TGTGCCAGCAGCCTCGGACAGGGATTGATATTTGGGTCTGAAGCTTTCTTT CASSLGQGLIFGSEAFF
TRBJ2-3 NA TRBD2 TRBV5-1 TGCGCCAGCAGCTTCGCATCGACTAGCGGGGGGGCAGATACGCAGTATTTT CASSFASTSGGADTQYF
TRBJ1-1 NA NA TRBV6-1 TGTGCCAGCAGTGAAGCGGAGGAGTTTGAAGCTTTCTTT CASSEAEEFEAFF
TRBJ1-2 few NA TRBV6-2/TRBV6-3 TGTGCCAGCAGCCCGGGACTTCGCTACACCTTC CASSPGLRYTF
TRBJ1-2 NA TRBD1 TRBV19 TGTGCCAGTAGTACCCAGGGGGCTAGGTATGGCTACACCTTC CASSTQGARYGYTF
TRBJ1-1 NA NA TRBV4-1 TGCGCCAGCAGCCAAGGAAACAGGGCCTCCTGGCCTATGAACACTGAAGCTTTCTTT CASSQGNRASWPMNTEAFF
TRBJ1-1 NA TRBD1 TRBV6-5 TGTGCCAGCAGTACGGACAGGGGGCATACTGAAGCTTTCTTT CASSTDRGHTEAFF
TRBJ2-7 NA TRBD1 TRBV18 TGTGCCAGCTCACCAATGGGGACAGACCACTACGAGCAGTACTTC CASSPMGTDHYEQYF
TRBJ1-6 NA TRBD1 TRBV15 TGTGCCACCAGTTACAGGGGAAGCAATTCACCCCTCCACTTT CATSYRGSNSPLHF
TRBJ1-4 NA TRBD1 TRBV7-9 TGTGCCAGCAGCTCAAGGGGGCCGAATGAAAAACTGTTTTTT CASSSRGPNEKLFF
TRBJ2-5 NA TRBD1 TRBV14 TGTGCCAGCAGCCAGACCTCAGGGGGAGAGACCCAGTACTTC CASSQTSGGETQYF
TRBJ1-2 NA TRBD1 TRBV30 TGTGCCTGGAACAGGGGTAGAAGCTACACCTTC CAWNRGRSYTF
TRBJ1-3 NA NA TRBV6-2/TRBV6-3 TGTGCCAGCAGTTACTCGGGCTCCCTTGGAAACACCATATATTTT CASSYSGSLGNTIYF